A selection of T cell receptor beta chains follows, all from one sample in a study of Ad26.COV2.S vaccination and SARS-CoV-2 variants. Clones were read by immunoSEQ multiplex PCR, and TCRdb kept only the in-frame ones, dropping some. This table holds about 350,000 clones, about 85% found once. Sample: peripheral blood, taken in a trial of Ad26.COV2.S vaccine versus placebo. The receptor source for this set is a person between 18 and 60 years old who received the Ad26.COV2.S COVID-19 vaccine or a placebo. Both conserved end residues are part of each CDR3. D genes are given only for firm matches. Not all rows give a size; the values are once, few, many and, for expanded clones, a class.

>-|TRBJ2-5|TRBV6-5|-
CASSYNPGVQETQYF
TGTGCCAGCAGTTACAACCCAGGGGTGCAAGAGACCCAGTACTTC
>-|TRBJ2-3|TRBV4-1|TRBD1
CASSWTGSTDTQYF
TGCGCCAGCAGCTGGACAGGGAGCACAGATACGCAGTATTTT
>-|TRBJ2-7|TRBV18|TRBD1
CASSLGRTGTGSDEQYF
TGTGCCAGCTCACTGGGCCGCACCGGGACAGGGTCGGACGAGCAGTACTTC
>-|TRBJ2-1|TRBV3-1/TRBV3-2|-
CASSQAGGGTGDNEQFF
TGTGCCAGCAGCCAAGCGGGGGGCGGGACCGGAGACAATGAGCAGTTCTTC
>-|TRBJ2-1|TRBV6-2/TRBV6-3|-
CASSYLLPYNEQFF
TGTGCCAGCAGTTACTTACTGCCCTACAATGAGCAGTTCTTC
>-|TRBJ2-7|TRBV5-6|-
CASSSSWGEQYF
TGTGCCAGCAGCTCGTCCTGGGGCGAGCAGTACTTC
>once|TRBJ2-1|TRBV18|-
CASSPPGTAVNEQFF
TGTGCCAGCTCACCACCCGGTACGGCGGTCAATGAGCAGTTCTTC
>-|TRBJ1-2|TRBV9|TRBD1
CASSAGQDTYGYTF
TGTGCCAGCAGCGCAGGACAGGATACCTATGGCTACACCTTC
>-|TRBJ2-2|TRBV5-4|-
CASSPPGSGELFF
TGTGCCAGCAGCCCCCCAGGGTCCGGGGAGCTGTTTTTT
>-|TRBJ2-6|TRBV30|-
CAWSTLWYRGGSGANVLTF
TGTGCCTGGAGTACCCTGTGGTACAGGGGGGGGTCTGGGGCCAACGTCCTGACTTTC
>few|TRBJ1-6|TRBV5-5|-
CASSPGTSNSPLHF
TGTGCCAGCAGTCCCGGGACCTCGAATTCACCCCTCCACTTT
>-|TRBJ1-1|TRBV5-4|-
CASSFQGFLTEAFF
TGTGCCAGCAGCTTTCAGGGCTTTTTGACTGAAGCTTTCTTT
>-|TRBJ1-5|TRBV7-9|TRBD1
CASSKPGQGQPQHF
TGTGCCAGCAGCAAACCGGGACAGGGGCAGCCCCAGCATTTT
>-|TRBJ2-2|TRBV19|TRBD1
CASRPGQGGDTGELFF
TGTGCCAGTAGACCGGGACAGGGAGGAGACACCGGGGAGCTGTTTTTT
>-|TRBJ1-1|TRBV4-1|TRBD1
CASSQGQGKATEAFF
TGCGCCAGCAGCCAAGGACAGGGTAAGGCCACTGAAGCTTTCTTT
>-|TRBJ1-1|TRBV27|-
CASSRQAQMNTEAFF
TGTGCCAGCTCTAGACAGGCTCAAATGAACACTGAAGCTTTCTTT
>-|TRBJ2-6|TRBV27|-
CASRTTLGANVLTF
TGTGCCAGCAGGACCACTCTTGGGGCCAACGTCCTGACTTTC
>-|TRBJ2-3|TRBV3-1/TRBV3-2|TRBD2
CASSHASGAKDTQYF
TGTGCCAGCAGCCACGCTAGCGGGGCGAAAGATACGCAGTATTTT
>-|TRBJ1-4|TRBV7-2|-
CASSLQPGPQEKLFF
TGTGCCAGCAGCCTCCAACCGGGCCCCCAAGAAAAACTGTTTTTT
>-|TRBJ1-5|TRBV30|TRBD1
CAWRAGTGRNQPQHF
TGTGCCTGGAGGGCCGGGACAGGTCGCAATCAGCCCCAGCATTTT
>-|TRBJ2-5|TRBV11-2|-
CASSSEQGWETQYF
TGTGCCAGCAGCTCCGAACAGGGTTGGGAGACCCAGTACTTC
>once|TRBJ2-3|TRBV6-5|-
CASSYRISSTDTQYF
TGTGCCAGCAGTTACAGGATATCTAGCACAGATACGCAGTATTTT
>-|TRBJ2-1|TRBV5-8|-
CASSLEGLGNEQFF
TGTGCCAGCAGCTTGGAAGGTTTGGGCAATGAGCAGTTCTTC
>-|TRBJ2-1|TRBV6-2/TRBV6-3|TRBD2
CASSSGLAGNEQFF
TGTGCCAGCAGCTCCGGACTAGCGGGGAATGAGCAGTTCTTC
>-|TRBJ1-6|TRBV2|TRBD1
CASIIGTENNSPLHF
TGTGCCAGCATAATCGGGACAGAAAATAATTCACCCCTCCACTTT
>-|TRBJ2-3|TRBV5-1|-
CASSFGRETSTDTQYF
TGCGCCAGCAGCTTCGGCAGGGAGACAAGCACAGATACGCAGTATTTT
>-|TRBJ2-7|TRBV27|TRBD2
CASSPSGTSGENEQYF
TGTGCCAGCAGTCCCTCCGGGACTAGCGGGGAAAACGAGCAGTACTTC
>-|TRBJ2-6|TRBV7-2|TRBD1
CASSSSGTGTGANVLTF
TGTGCCAGCAGCTCCTCCGGGACAGGGACTGGGGCCAACGTCCTGACTTTC
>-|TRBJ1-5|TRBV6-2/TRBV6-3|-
CASSLMGRASNQPQHF
TGTGCCAGCAGTCTTATGGGGCGAGCTTCCAATCAGCCCCAGCATTTT